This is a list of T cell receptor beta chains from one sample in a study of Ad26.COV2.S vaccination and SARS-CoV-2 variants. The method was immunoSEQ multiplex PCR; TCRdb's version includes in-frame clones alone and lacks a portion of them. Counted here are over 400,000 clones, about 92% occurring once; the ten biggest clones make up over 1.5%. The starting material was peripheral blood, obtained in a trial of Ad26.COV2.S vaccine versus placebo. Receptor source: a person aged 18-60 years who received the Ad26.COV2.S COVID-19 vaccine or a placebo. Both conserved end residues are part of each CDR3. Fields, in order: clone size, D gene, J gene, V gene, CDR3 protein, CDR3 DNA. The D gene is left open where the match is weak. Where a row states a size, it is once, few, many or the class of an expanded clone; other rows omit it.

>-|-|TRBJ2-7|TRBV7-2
CASSAPGGARQYF
TGTGCCAGCAGCGCCCCCGGAGGGGCGCGGCAGTACTTC
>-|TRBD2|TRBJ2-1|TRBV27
CASSFSGGAYNEQFF
TGTGCCAGCAGTTTTAGCGGGGGGGCGTACAATGAGCAGTTCTTC
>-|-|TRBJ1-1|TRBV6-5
CASSYWTSEAFF
TGTGCCAGCAGCTACTGGACAAGCGAAGCTTTCTTT
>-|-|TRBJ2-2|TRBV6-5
CASIFAGELFF
TGTGCCAGCATTTTCGCCGGGGAGCTGTTTTTT
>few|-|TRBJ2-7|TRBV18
CASSPQAVRSSYEQYF
TGTGCCAGCTCACCACAGGCGGTCCGGAGCTCCTACGAGCAGTACTTC
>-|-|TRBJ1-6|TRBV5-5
CASRVGSSRDHNSPLHF
TGTGCCAGCAGGGTGGGAAGTAGCAGAGATCATAATTCACCCCTCCACTTT
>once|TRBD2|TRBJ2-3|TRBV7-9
CASSYGLAGYTDTQYF
TGTGCCAGCAGCTACGGACTAGCGGGTTACACAGATACGCAGTATTTT
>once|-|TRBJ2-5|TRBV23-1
CAAQAAQYF
TGCGCCGCGCAGGCGGCCCAGTACTTC
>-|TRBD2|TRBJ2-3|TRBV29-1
CSCGPSGGLSTDTQYF
TGCAGCTGTGGGCCTAGCGGGGGGCTTAGCACAGATACGCAGTATTTT
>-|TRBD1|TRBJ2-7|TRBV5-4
CASSFGTDTYEQYF
TGTGCCAGCAGCTTCGGGACAGACACCTACGAGCAGTACTTC
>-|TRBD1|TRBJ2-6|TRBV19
CASSLLTGGPFLAPGANVLTF
TGTGCCAGTAGCCTATTAACAGGGGGCCCCTTTCTAGCCCCTGGGGCCAACGTCCTGACTTTC
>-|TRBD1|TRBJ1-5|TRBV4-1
CASSQEGGRTGVFNQPQHF
TGCGCCAGCAGCCAAGAAGGGGGTAGGACAGGGGTGTTCAATCAGCCCCAGCATTTT
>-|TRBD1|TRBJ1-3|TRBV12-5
CASGLALTPQGAGNTIYF
TGTGCTAGTGGTTTGGCATTAACTCCACAGGGGGCAGGAAACACCATATATTTT
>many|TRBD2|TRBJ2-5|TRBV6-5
CASNRAGGLQETQYF
TGTGCCAGCAACCGGGCGGGGGGGCTTCAAGAGACCCAGTACTTC
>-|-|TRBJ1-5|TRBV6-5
CASRDRSNQPQHF
TGTGCCAGCAGAGACAGAAGCAATCAGCCCCAGCATTTT
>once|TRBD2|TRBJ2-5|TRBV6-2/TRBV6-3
CASSLERGTLVQETQYF
TGTGCCAGCAGTCTCGAGCGGGGGACCTTGGTCCAAGAGACCCAGTACTTC
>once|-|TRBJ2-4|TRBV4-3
CASSLVGAGNIQYF
TGCGCCAGCAGCCTCGTCGGGGCTGGGAACATTCAGTACTTC
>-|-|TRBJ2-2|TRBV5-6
CASSLAGSLGDTGELFF
TGTGCCAGCAGCTTGGCTGGGTCCCTTGGGGACACCGGGGAGCTGTTTTTT
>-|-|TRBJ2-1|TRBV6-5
CASSYFGGHYNEQFF
TGTGCCAGCAGTTACTTTGGGGGCCACTACAATGAGCAGTTCTTC
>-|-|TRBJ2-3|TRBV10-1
CASSCVAYLGDTQYF
TGCGCCAGCAGTTGCGTGGCCTACCTGGGAGATACGCAGTATTTT
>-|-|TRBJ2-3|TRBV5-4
CASAREANTDTQYF
TGTGCCAGCGCCCGGGAAGCGAACACAGATACGCAGTATTTT
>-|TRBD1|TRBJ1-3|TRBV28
CASTGGAIYFTGNTIYF
TGTGCCAGCACAGGGGGCGCGATCTATTTCACTGGAAACACCATATATTTT
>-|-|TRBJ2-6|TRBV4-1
CASSHTISGPGPPGANVLTF
TGCGCCAGCAGCCACACCATATCGGGACCAGGACCCCCCGGGGCCAACGTCCTGACTTTC
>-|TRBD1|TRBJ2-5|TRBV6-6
CASRTGGQTQYF
TGTGCCAGCAGGACAGGGGGGCAGACCCAGTACTTC
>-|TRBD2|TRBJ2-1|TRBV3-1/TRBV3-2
CASSPRKLAGGRNEQFF
TGTGCCAGCAGCCCCCGGAAACTAGCGGGGGGACGTAATGAGCAGTTCTTC
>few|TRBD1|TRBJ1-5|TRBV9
CASSPSSRTGDSNQPQHF
TGTGCCAGCAGCCCCTCCTCCAGGACAGGGGATAGCAATCAGCCCCAGCATTTT
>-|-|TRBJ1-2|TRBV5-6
CASSLLGGVGYTF
TGTGCCAGCAGCTTATTGGGGGGCGTTGGCTACACCTTC
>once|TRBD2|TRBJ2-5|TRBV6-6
CASSRGTSGPGGETQYF
TGTGCCAGCAGCCGAGGGACTAGCGGACCTGGGGGGGAGACCCAGTACTTC
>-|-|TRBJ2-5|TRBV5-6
CASSLGRGETQYF
TGTGCCAGCAGCTTGGGGCGGGGAGAGACCCAGTACTTC
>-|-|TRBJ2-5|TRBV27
CASSGTTQETQYF
TGTGCCAGCAGCGGGACGACTCAAGAGACCCAGTACTTC
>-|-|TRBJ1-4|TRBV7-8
CASSLVWGGYDEKLFF
TGTGCCAGCAGCTTAGTTTGGGGGGGGTATGATGAAAAACTGTTTTTT
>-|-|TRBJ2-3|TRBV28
CASSQLLVSADTQYF
TGTGCCAGCAGTCAGTTGCTCGTGTCCGCAGATACGCAGTATTTT
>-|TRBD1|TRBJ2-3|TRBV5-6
CASSLVLTGVDSTDTQYF
TGTGCCAGCAGCTTGGTTCTTACAGGGGTAGATAGCACAGATACGCAGTATTTT
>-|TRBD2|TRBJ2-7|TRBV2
CASKLLAADAYEQYF
TGTGCCAGCAAACTACTAGCGGCGGACGCCTACGAGCAGTACTTC
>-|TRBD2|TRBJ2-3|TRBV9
CASSVAVPGLAESTDTQYF
TGTGCCAGCAGCGTAGCTGTCCCTGGTCTAGCGGAGAGCACAGATACGCAGTATTTT
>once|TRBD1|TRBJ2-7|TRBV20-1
CSASWGQGTYEQYF
TGCAGTGCTAGTTGGGGACAGGGTACTTACGAGCAGTACTTC
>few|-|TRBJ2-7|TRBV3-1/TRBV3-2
CASSQGRDREQYF
TGTGCCAGCAGCCAAGGACGGGACCGGGAGCAGTACTTC
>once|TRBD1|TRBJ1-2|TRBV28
CASSLPGTGQGGYTF
TGTGCCAGCAGTTTACCCGGGACAGGCCAAGGGGGCTACACCTTC
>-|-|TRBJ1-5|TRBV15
CATSLTVSQPQHF
TGTGCCACCAGCCTGACGGTTAGTCAGCCCCAGCATTTT
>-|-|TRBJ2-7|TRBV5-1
CASSLDGGGYEQYF
TGCGCCAGCAGCTTGGATGGAGGGGGCTACGAGCAGTACTTC
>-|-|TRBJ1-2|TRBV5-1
CASSLALLSVQDYGYTF
TGCGCCAGCAGCTTGGCCTTGTTAAGCGTACAGGACTATGGCTACACCTTC
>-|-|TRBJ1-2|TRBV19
CASSMGGADGYTF
TGTGCCAGTAGTATGGGGGGCGCCGATGGCTACACCTTC
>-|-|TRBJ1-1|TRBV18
CASSRPPAAANTEAFF
TGTGCCAGCTCACGCCCCCCGGCAGCGGCAAACACTGAAGCTTTCTTT
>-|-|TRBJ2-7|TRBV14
CASRARAAYEQYF
TGTGCCAGCAGGGCCAGGGCTGCCTACGAGCAGTACTTC
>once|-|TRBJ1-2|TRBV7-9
CASSFSGVKANYGYTF
TGTGCCAGCAGCTTTTCGGGGGTTAAGGCGAACTATGGCTACACCTTC
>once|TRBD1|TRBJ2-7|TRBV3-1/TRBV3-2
CASSQDRGQGAGLMNEQYF
TGTGCCAGCAGCCAAGATCGAGGACAGGGGGCTGGCTTGATGAACGAGCAGTACTTC
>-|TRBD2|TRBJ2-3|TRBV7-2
CASKRGGPDTQYF
TGTGCCAGCAAGCGGGGGGGCCCCGATACGCAGTATTTT
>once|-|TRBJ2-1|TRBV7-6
CASSLSRGVYNEQFF
TGTGCCAGCAGCTTATCGAGGGGAGTCTACAATGAGCAGTTCTTC